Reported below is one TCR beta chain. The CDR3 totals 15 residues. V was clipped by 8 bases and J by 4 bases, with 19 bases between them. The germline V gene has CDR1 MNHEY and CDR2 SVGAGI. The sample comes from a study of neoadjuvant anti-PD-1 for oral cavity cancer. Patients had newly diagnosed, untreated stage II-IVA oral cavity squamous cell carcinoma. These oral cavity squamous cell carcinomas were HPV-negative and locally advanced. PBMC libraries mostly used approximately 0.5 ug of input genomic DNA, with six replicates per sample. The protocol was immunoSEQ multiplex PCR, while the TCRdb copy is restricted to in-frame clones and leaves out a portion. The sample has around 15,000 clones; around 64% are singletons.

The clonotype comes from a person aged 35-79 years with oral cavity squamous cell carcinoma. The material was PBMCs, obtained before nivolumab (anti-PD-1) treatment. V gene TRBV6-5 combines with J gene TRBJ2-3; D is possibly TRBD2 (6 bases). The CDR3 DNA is TGTGCCAGCCTGAGGAGGGCCGCATCCCCAGATACGCAGTATTTT. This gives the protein CASLRRAASPDTQYF.